The 2 T cell receptor beta chains below all came from one sample that was sequenced in a study of read filtering for tumor transcriptome and immune sequencing. This library used around 0.4 ug RNA and molecular barcoded adaptors spanning alpha/delta and beta/gamma chains. TCRdb reprocessed the reads with MiXCR, giving one entry per CDR3 protein. Of some 40,000 distinct CDR3 sequences in the sample, around an eighth were seen once. Input material: a population of CD138-negative cells sorted from bone marrow. The source of these receptors is a donor at least 40 years old with multiple myeloma.

A word on this clonotype: A far larger clone is off by one base, so a read error is likely. Here the CDR3 reads CASGVSADTRYF. Here the CDR3 DNA reads TGTGCCAGCGGGGTGTCGGCTGATACGCGGTATTTT. This sequence joins TRBV6-2 or TRBV6-3 and TRBJ2-3; no reliable D call. CDR3 size: 12 residues. Per germline, CDR1 MNHEY and CDR2 SVGEGT.

This clonotype has at least ten counts. V usage is TRBV10-3 and J usage is TRBJ2-5; unclear D gene. CDR1 ENHRY and CDR2 SYGVKD come from the germline V gene. V was cut by 6 bases and J by 3 bases, with 11 bases left in between. CDR3 length: 13 residues. CDR3 in amino acids: CAIRRETEETQYF. CDR3 DNA sequence: TGTGCCATCAGAAGAGAGACCGAAGAGACCCAGTACTTC.